The next 26 T cell receptor beta chains were all read from a single sample in a study of beta chain features in type 1 diabetes. For these TCRs, the target antigens are not known. What was sequenced were expressed TCRB transcripts, since all of the isolated RNA had been reverse transcribed. Here immunoSEQ multiplex PCR was the method, and the copy in TCRdb shows in-frame clones only, minus some. The repertoire holds roughly 350,000 clones, 8% to 10% seen once, with less than 0.65% in the top ten. General study findings and limits: Shortening of TCRB CDR3s, moderate but significant, appeared in all four CD4+ subsets of Type 1 diabetes patients.

The sample was central memory CD4+ T cells from blood. The receptors derive from a man younger than 45 with type 1 diabetes.

The chain joins TRBV15 to TRBJ1-4; D is uncertain. Trimming pared 0 bases from V and 7 bases from J, leaving 6 bases between. The CDR3 loop spans 13 amino acids. The germline V gene has CDR1 LNHNV and CDR2 YYDKDF (reference sequence). The CDR3 loop is CATSRDPGEKLFF. CDR3 DNA: TGTGCCACCAGCAGAGACCCGGGTGAAAAACTGTTTTTT.

This clone was seen a handful of times. The V and J genes are TRBV19 and TRBJ1-5, with 7 bases matching TRBD1. The length of the CDR3 is 17 residues. Germline V gene lookup returns CDR1 LNHDA and CDR2 SQIVND (reference sequence). After removal of 5 bases from V and 4 bases from J, the junction contained 14 bases not matched to a gene. The CDR3 sequence: CASSGAGQRGANQPQHF. The DNA for the CDR3 is TGTGCCAGTAGTGGTGCGGGACAGAGAGGGGCAAATCAGCCCCAGCATTTT.

This clone has only a few counts. V and J are TRBV11-2 and TRBJ2-3; 8 bases line up with TRBD1. This CDR3 region has 15 residues. The junction had 1 base not matched to a gene; V was cut back by 1 base and J by 1 base. Germline-derived CDR1 and CDR2 are SGHAT and FQNNGV. The CDR3 loop is CASSLGGQGTDTQYF. DNA for the CDR3: TGTGCCAGCAGCTTAGGGGGACAGGGCACAGATACGCAGTATTTT.

The chain joins TRBV28 to TRBJ2-7, with unresolved D. Trimming removed 10 bases at V and 2 bases at J, with 12 bases between. CDR3 length equals 12 residues. CDR1 and CDR2 (germline): MDHEN, SYDVKM. The CDR3 here is CATRPYTYEQYF. The CDR3 DNA is TGTGCCACGAGACCGTATACCTACGAGCAGTACTTC.

V and J are TRBV29-1 and TRBJ2-7; 7 bases align to TRBD1. CDR3 length: 13 residues. V lost 6 bases, J lost 3 bases, and 8 bases stayed unmatched. Germline-derived CDR1 and CDR2 are SQVTM and ANQGSEA. The CDR3 reads CSVFRDRDYEQYF. CDR3 bases: TGCAGCGTCTTTCGTGACAGGGACTACGAGCAGTACTTC.

This clone turned up a few times. This chain links TRBV19 with TRBJ2-3, with 8 bases matching TRBD2. The CDR3 contains 17 residues. Germline V gene lookup returns CDR1 LNHDA and CDR2 SQIVND (reference sequence). Losses at the gene ends were 3 bases for V and 4 bases for J; bases not matched to a gene: 12. The CDR3 DNA sequence: TGTGCCAGTAGTATTTGGGGTCTAGCGGGTAACGCAGATACGCAGTATTTT. Translating it yields CASSIWGLAGNADTQYF.

This clone was observed a few times. A much larger clone differs from this one at a single base, so this may be a read error. The chain employs TRBV5-1 and TRBJ2-3; 11 nucleotides agree with TRBD1. Germline-derived CDR1 and CDR2 are SGHRS and YFSETQ. The CDR3 has 19 residues. Trimming took 3 bases from V and 3 from J; bases not matched to a gene: 15. CDR3 bases: TGCGCCAGCAGCTCGAAGAGAACCGGGACAGGGGGTTCGACAGATACGCAGTATTTT. It codes for CASSSKRTGTGGSTDTQYF.

The rearrangement uses TRBV11-3 and TRBJ2-3; unclear D gene. Germline assignment: CDR1 SGHNT and CDR2 YENEEA. The V and J ends lost 0 bases and 3 bases respectively, with 4 bases between them. The CDR3 runs to 13 residues. CDR3 region: CASSLEETDTQYF. CDR3 nucleotide sequence: TGTGCCAGCAGCTTAGAGGAGACAGATACGCAGTATTTT.

This clone was detected only a few times. The chain uses TRBV6-5 and TRBJ2-2; 9 bases line up with TRBD1. This CDR3 spans 15 amino acids. Germline-derived CDR1 and CDR2 are MNHEY and SVGAGI. J lost 1 base, V lost 6 bases, and 3 bases had no gene match. The CDR3 spells CASRRQGENTGELFF. CDR3 in DNA: TGTGCCAGCAGAAGACAGGGGGAGAACACCGGGGAGCTGTTTTTT.

In this sample, this clone turned up a few times. This chain uses TRBV19 with TRBJ2-7, with 7 bases aligning to TRBD1. The J segment lost 3 bases and the V segment lost 5 bases, leaving 7 bases of the junction unmatched. CDR1 is LNHDA, CDR2 SQIVND, per germline (reference sequence). There are 14 residues in the CDR3. CDR3 sequence (DNA): TGTGCCAGTAGTTGGAGAGGGGGCCTCTACGAGCAGTACTTC. Translation: CASSWRGGLYEQYF. Complete variable domain (other parts from reference TRBV19 and TRBJ2-7): DGGITQSPKYLFRKEGQNVTLSCEQNLNHDAMYWYRQDPGQGLRLIYYSQIVNDFQKGDIAEGYSVSREKKESFPLTVTSAQKNPTAFYLCASSWRGGLYEQYFGPGTRLTVT.

A few counts support this clone. This chain links TRBV27 with TRBJ2-5; D might be TRBD2 (6 bases). The CDR3 extends over 13 amino acids. V was trimmed by 7 bases and J by 4 bases, leaving 13 bases between them. In germline, CDR1 is MNHEY, CDR2 SMNVEV (reference sequence). The chain's CDR3 is CASTMTRGETQYF. CDR3 coding DNA: TGTGCCAGCACCATGACTAGAGGAGAGACCCAGTACTTC.

There are a few counts of this clone. The gene calls are TRBV27 and TRBJ2-7; the match to TRBD1 covers 8 bases. CDR1 and CDR2 from the germline V gene are MNHEY and SMNVEV (reference sequence). The CDR3 sequence is 14 residues long. Losses at the gene ends were 3 bases for V and 5 bases for J; bases not matched to a gene: 6. The CDR3 DNA reads as TGTGCCAGCAGTTTTGGGACAGGCCCCGACGAGCAGTACTTC. This codes for CASSFGTGPDEQYF.

This clone appeared a few times. Only one base separates this from a far larger clonotype, so it likely reflects a read error. CDR3 DNA sequence: TGTGCCAGCAGCCTCCAAGAGACCCAGTACTTC. Encoded protein: CASSLQETQYF. The V and J genes are TRBV27 and TRBJ2-5; D uncertain. The CDR3 totals 11 residues. Germline assignment: CDR1 MNHEY and CDR2 SMNVEV (reference sequence). Trimming took off 6 bases at V and 1 base at J, with 3 bases between the two ends.

V and J are TRBV5-8 and TRBJ2-7; 13 nucleotides align to TRBD2. Per the germline V gene, CDR1 is SGHTS and CDR2 is YDEGEE. This CDR3 region has 13 residues. Germline trimming cut 0 bases from V and 12 bases from J; bases unmatched to any gene: 3. CDR3 amino acids: CASSLGLAGGPYF. CDR3 in DNA: TGTGCCAGCAGCTTGGGACTAGCGGGAGGCCCGTACTTC.

In regard to this clone: The junction differs from germline at one of its ends, possibly a read error. V is TRBV7-7 and J is TRBJ2-1; 14 bases align to TRBD2. Germline CDR1 reads SSHAT; CDR2 reads FNYEAQ (reference sequence). This CDR3 region has 14 residues. The DNA for the CDR3 is TGTGCTAGCAGCCCAGGGACTAGCGGGAGCGAGCAGTTCTTC. This encodes CASSPGTSGSEQFF.

The chain links TRBV5-6 to TRBJ1-4; D ambiguous. Germline V CDR1 and CDR2: SGHDT, YYEEEE. V lost 4 bases to trimming and J lost 8 bases, with 18 bases between them. This CDR3 comprises 15 residues. The CDR3 nucleotides read TGTGCCAGCAGCGCCCTTTCGCTCTTCGGCGAAAAACTGTTTTTT. Protein: CASSALSLFGEKLFF.

The V and J genes are TRBV19 and TRBJ2-5; 10 positions match TRBD2. The end of the DNA fits TRBJ2-7 better, so the J call may be wrong. CDR1 is LNHDA and CDR2 is SQIVND in the germline V gene (reference sequence). This CDR3 region has 15 residues. Here the CDR3 DNA reads TGTGCCAGTAGTACCGTAGCGGGAGGCCCCTACGAGCAGTACTTC. It specifies CASSTVAGGPYEQYF.

This CDR3 is CASRYRDEGYTF. CDR3 in DNA: TGTGCCAGCAGATATCGGGATGAGGGCTACACCTTC. V gene TRBV6-5 combines with J gene TRBJ1-2, with unresolved D. Germline lookup yields CDR1 MNHEY and CDR2 SVGAGI. This CDR3 contains 12 residues. V lost 6 bases and J lost 8, with 13 bases in between.

V usage is TRBV7-8 and J usage is TRBJ2-1; 7 nucleotides agree with TRBD1. This CDR3 has 17 residues. Germline V lookup: CDR1 SGHVS, CDR2 FQNEAQ. V shed 3 bases, J shed 3 bases, and the junction held 11 bases outside the gene matches. CDR3 residues: CASSLGVTGVIYNEQFF. In DNA, the CDR3 is TGTGCCAGCAGCTTGGGGGTCACAGGGGTAATCTACAATGAGCAGTTCTTC.

This chain connects TRBV6-6 to TRBJ2-7, with 9 positions matching TRBD2. The CDR3 contains 15 residues. Germline V gene lookup returns CDR1 MNHNY and CDR2 SVGAGI (reference sequence). The V and J ends lost 6 bases and 0 bases, in that order; junction bases with no gene match: 6. The CDR3 here is CASSRLAGSSYEQYF. The CDR3 bases are TGTGCCAGCAGCCGGCTAGCGGGGAGCTCCTACGAGCAGTACTTC.

This clone has a handful of counts. The rearrangement links TRBV29-1 to TRBJ1-5; 12 bases map to TRBD1. Per germline, CDR1 SQVTM and CDR2 ANQGSEA. V shed 4 bases, J shed 7 bases, and the junction held 5 bases outside the gene matches. CDR3 length: 14 amino acids. The CDR3, as DNA: TGCAGCGTTGCACGGGACAGGGGGCCCCAGCCCCAGCATTTT. Protein: CSVARDRGPQPQHF.

CDR3 residues: CSVGPGQAGYEQYF. For the CDR3, the DNA is TGCAGCGTTGGGCCTGGACAGGCGGGGTACGAGCAGTACTTC. The chain employs TRBV29-1 and TRBJ2-7, with D possibly matching TRBD1 (7 bases). Germline V gene lookup returns CDR1 SQVTM and CDR2 ANQGSEA. V was shortened by 4 bases and J by 4 bases, with 17 bases between the two germline ends. The CDR3 extends over 14 amino acids.

Details on this clone: A far larger clone differs by one base, so this is likely a read error. V and J are TRBV7-7 and TRBJ2-3, with a weak D call TRBD2 (5 bases). The CDR3 spans 16 residues. The germline gives CDR1 SSHAT, CDR2 FNYEAQ (reference sequence). The CDR3 region is CASSLRAGASTDTQYF. CDR3 sequence (DNA): TGTGCTAGCAGTCTCCGGGCGGGTGCTAGCACAGATACGCAGTATTTT.

Only a few counts were recorded for this clone. The V and J genes are TRBV2 and TRBJ2-5; D is ambiguous. Germline V gene sequence: CDR1 SNHLY, CDR2 FYNNEI. V was pared by 3 bases and J by 2 bases, with 4 bases between. This CDR3 region has 12 residues. The CDR3 coding sequence is TGTGCCAGCAGTGATTTTCAAGAGACCCAGTACTTC. It translates to CASSDFQETQYF.

This clone showed up just a few times. The chain has TRBV5-1 and TRBJ2-2; 9 bases map to TRBD1. This CDR3 spans 16 amino acids. Germline assignment: CDR1 SGHRS and CDR2 YFSETQ. Germline trimming cut 3 bases from V and 7 bases from J; bases unmatched to any gene: 10. CDR3 sequence: CASSSLGQGVNGELFF. CDR3 nucleotide sequence: TGCGCCAGCAGCTCCCTGGGACAGGGCGTAAACGGGGAGCTGTTTTTT. The entire variable domain, with the rest obtained from reference TRBV5-1 and TRBJ2-2, is as follows: KAGVTQTPRYLIKTRGQQVTLSCSPISGHRSVSWYQQTPGQGLQFLFEYFSETQRNKGNFPGRFSGRQFSNSRSEMNVSTLELGDSALYLCASSSLGQGVNGELFFGEGSRLTVL.

Only a few counts were recorded for this clone. This chain links TRBV7-9 with TRBJ1-2, with D possibly TRBD1 on 6 matching bases. Germline values: CDR1 SEHNR, CDR2 FQNEAQ (reference sequence). The CDR3 length is 14 residues. Deletions cut 5 bases from V and 3 bases from J, with 13 bases between. CDR3 in amino acids: CASSLQGIDYGYTF. Here the CDR3 DNA reads TGTGCCAGCAGCCTACAGGGAATCGACTATGGCTACACCTTC.